The 8 T cell receptor beta chains below come from one sample, sequenced in a study of spatial heterogeneity in lung cancer. Noted time point: sample taken at primary tumor resection. TCRdb called the 5' RACE reads again in MiXCR, with one record for every CDR3 protein. The sample contains roughly 40,000 distinct CDR3 sequences, 6.8% of which appear only once. Specimen: PBMCs, collected at surgery. These receptors were collected from a female donor with early-stage non-small cell lung cancer.

The genes are TRBV5-1 and TRBJ2-3, with 11 bases aligning to TRBD2. V lost 4 bases and J lost 6; bases outside the gene matches: 13. Germline values: CDR1 SGHRS, CDR2 YFSETQ. There are 17 residues in the CDR3. The CDR3, as DNA: TGCGCCAGCAGCCTACCTAGCGGGGGGCCAGGTGTGGATACGCAGTATTTT. Its protein product is CASSLPSGGPGVDTQYF.

This clonotype was recorded many times. CDR3 sequence: CASSQSTNAGVQNIQYF. The DNA for the CDR3 is TGCGCCAGCAGCCAATCTACAAATGCGGGTGTCCAAAACATTCAGTACTTC. The chain employs TRBV4-1 and TRBJ2-4; perhaps TRBD2 as D (5 bases). Germline-derived CDR1 and CDR2 are MGHRA and YSYEKL. The CDR3 runs 17 residues. V lost 2 bases and J lost 5, with 19 bases in between.

This clonotype was seen a handful of times. The J gene is TRBJ2-1, the V gene TRBV11-2, with 10 bases identical to TRBD1. J gave up 6 bases and V 5 bases, and 7 bases lay outside the gene matches. The V gene's germline CDR1 is SGHAT and CDR2 FQNNGV. The CDR3 has 15 amino acids. The CDR3 nucleotides read TGTGCCAGCAGCCGCGACAGGGGGCGCATCAATGAGCAGTTCTTC. The encoded protein is CASSRDRGRINEQFF.

This clonotype was recorded a few times. The gene calls are TRBV10-3 and TRBJ1-2; no clear D. V gave up 6 bases and J gave up 5 bases, with 10 bases separating them. CDR1 ENHRY and CDR2 SYGVKD come from the germline V gene. This CDR3 has 12 residues. The CDR3 DNA follows: TGTGCCATCAGCCAGGACGGGTATGGCTACACCTTC. Amino acid sequence: CAISQDGYGYTF.

This clonotype was found many times. This rearrangement joins TRBV3-1 to TRBJ2-1, with a tentative D call TRBD1 (5 bases). The CDR3 length is 15 residues. CDR1 is LGHDT and CDR2 is YNNKEL in the germline V gene (reference sequence). V was cut by 8 bases and J by 2 bases, with 16 bases left in between. The CDR3 region is CASRSETETYNEQFF. Written as DNA, the CDR3 is TGTGCCAGCCGCTCTGAGACAGAGACCTACAATGAGCAGTTCTTC.

This clonotype was counted many times. The chain employs TRBV28 and TRBJ2-3, with no clear D. The germline gives CDR1 MDHEN, CDR2 SYDVKM. The length of the CDR3 is 17 residues. Trimming removed 2 bases at V and 0 bases at J, with 15 bases between. The CDR3 coding sequence is TGTGCCAGCAGTTTACGGTCAATGACGGCTAGCACAGATACGCAGTATTTT. Amino acid sequence: CASSLRSMTASTDTQYF.

This clonotype was picked up a small number of times. J is TRBJ1-1 and V is TRBV27; the match to TRBD1 covers 7 bases. V shed 10 bases and J 4 bases; nucleotides not matched to a gene: 9. Germline values: CDR1 MNHEY, CDR2 SMNVEV (reference sequence). The CDR3 sequence is 13 residues long. The CDR3 sequence: CATSETGSTEAFF. CDR3 bases: TGTGCCACGTCGGAGACAGGGAGCACTGAAGCTTTCTTT.

The chain carries TRBV12-3 or TRBV12-4 and TRBJ2-1; 8 bases line up with TRBD1. V lost 2 bases and J lost 8; bases outside the gene matches: 5. The CDR3 sequence is 14 residues long. The DNA for the CDR3 is TGTGCCAGCAGTTTACTCACAGGGGGAGATGAGCAGTTCTTC. Amino acids: CASSLLTGGDEQFF.